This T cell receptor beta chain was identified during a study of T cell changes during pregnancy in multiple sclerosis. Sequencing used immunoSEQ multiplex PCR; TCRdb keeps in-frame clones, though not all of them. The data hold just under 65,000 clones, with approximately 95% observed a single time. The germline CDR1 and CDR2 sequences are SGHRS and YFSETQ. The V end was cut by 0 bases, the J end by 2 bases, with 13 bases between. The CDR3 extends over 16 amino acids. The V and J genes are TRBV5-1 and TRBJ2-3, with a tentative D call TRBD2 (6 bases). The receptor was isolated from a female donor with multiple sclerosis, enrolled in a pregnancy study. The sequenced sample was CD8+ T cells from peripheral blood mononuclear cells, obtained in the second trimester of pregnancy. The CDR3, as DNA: TGCGCCAGCAGCTTGGAAACTAGCCGTTACACAGATACGCAGTATTTT. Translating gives CASSLETSRYTDTQYF.